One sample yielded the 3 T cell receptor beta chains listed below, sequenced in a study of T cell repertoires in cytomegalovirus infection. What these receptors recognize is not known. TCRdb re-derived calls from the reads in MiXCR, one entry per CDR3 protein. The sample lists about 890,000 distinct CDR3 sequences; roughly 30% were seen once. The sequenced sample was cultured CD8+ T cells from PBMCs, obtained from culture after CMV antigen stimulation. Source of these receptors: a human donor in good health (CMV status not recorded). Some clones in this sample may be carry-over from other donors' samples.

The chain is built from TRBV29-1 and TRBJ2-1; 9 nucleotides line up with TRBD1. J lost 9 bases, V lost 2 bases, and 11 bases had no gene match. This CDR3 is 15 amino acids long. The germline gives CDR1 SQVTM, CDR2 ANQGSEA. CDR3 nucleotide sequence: TGCAGCGTTGAACCCCGGACAGGGGATTTTGGTGAGCAGTTCTTC. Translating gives CSVEPRTGDFGEQFF.

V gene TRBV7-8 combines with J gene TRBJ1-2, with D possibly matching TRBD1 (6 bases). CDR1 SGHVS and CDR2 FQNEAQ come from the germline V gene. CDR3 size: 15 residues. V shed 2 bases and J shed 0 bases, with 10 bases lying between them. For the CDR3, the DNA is TGTGCCAGCAGCTTAAGGGGACATACTAACTATGGCTACACCTTC. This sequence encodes CASSLRGHTNYGYTF.

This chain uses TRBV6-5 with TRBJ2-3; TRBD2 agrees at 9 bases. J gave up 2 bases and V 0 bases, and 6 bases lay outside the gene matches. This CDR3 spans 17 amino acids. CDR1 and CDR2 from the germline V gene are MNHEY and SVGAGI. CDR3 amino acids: CASSYSNSGGTTDTQYF. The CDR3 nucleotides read TGTGCCAGCAGTTACTCGAATAGCGGGGGCACCACAGATACGCAGTATTTT.